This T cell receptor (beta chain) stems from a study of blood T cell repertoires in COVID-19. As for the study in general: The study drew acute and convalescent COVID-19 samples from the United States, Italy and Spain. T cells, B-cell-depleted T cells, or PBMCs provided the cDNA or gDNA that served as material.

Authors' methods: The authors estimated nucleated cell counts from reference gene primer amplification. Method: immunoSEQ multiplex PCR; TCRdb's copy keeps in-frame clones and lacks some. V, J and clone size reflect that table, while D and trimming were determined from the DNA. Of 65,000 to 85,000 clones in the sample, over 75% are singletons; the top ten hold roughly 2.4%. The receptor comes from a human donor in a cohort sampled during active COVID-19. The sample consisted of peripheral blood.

The CDR3 reads CASSRRGRINTEAFF. CDR3 nucleotide sequence: TGTGCCAGCAGCCGGAGGGGGCGGATAAACACTGAAGCTTTCTTT. The chain combines TRBV7-6 with TRBJ1-1, with 7 nucleotides matching TRBD1. There are 15 residues in the CDR3. V dropped 5 bases and J dropped 2; count of bases not matched to a gene: 8. Looked up from germline, CDR1 is SGHVS and CDR2 is FNYEAQ.